One and the same sample provided the 30 T cell receptor beta chains below, sequenced in a study of blood T cell repertoires in COVID-19. The protocol was immunoSEQ multiplex PCR, while the TCRdb copy is restricted to in-frame clones and leaves out a portion. The data contain approximately 180,000 clones, 88% of them singletons. The sample taken for sequencing was peripheral blood. The origin of the receptors is a human donor in a cohort sampled during active COVID-19.

This chain connects TRBV12-3 or TRBV12-4 to TRBJ1-3, with unresolved D. The CDR3 contains 12 residues. Deletions cut 2 bases from V and 8 bases from J, with 7 bases between. The CDR3 DNA reads as TGTGCCAGCAGTTTACGAGCGCACACCATATATTTT. Translated, it gives CASSLRAHTIYF.

The chain has TRBV9 and TRBJ2-3, with 9 bases fitting TRBD2. The J segment lost 7 bases and the V segment lost 0 bases, leaving 6 bases of the junction unmatched. Germline CDR1 SGDLS, CDR2 YYNGEE. The CDR3 consists of 15 residues. The CDR3 DNA follows: TGTGCCAGCAGCGTAGCCGGCGGGGGGGCTAATACGCAGTATTTT. It yields the protein CASSVAGGGANTQYF.

The J gene is TRBJ1-1, the V gene TRBV6-6; 8 positions match TRBD1. Per germline, CDR1 MNHNY and CDR2 SVGAGI (reference sequence). This CDR3 spans 15 amino acids. With 2 bases clipped from V and 6 bases from J, the junction kept 8 bases outside the gene matches. CDR3 sequence reads: CASSYTGQGKAEAFF. CDR3 sequence (DNA): TGTGCCAGCAGTTACACAGGACAGGGCAAGGCTGAAGCTTTCTTT.

This rearrangement joins TRBV11-2 to TRBJ1-2; a weak D match, TRBD1 (6 bases). Trimming pared 0 bases from V and 8 bases from J, leaving 16 bases between. CDR3 length: 15 residues. CDR1 is SGHAT and CDR2 is FQNNGV in the germline V gene. This CDR3 is CASSLEPGASRGYTF. In nucleotides, the CDR3 is TGTGCCAGCAGCTTAGAGCCAGGGGCGTCCCGAGGCTACACCTTC. The full variable domain, rest sourced from reference TRBV11-2 and TRBJ1-2, is EAGVAQSPRYKIIEKRQSVAFWCNPISGHATLYWYQQILGQGPKLLIQFQNNGVVDDSQLPKDRFSAERLKGVDSTLKIQPAKLEDSAVYLCASSLEPGASRGYTFGSGTRLTVV.

V and J are TRBV6-5 and TRBJ2-1; 8 positions agree with TRBD1. Germline trimming cut 5 bases from V and 3 bases from J; bases unmatched to any gene: 6. CDR3 size: 15 residues. The germline V gene encodes CDR1 MNHEY and CDR2 SVGAGI. The CDR3 protein is CASSPGQGGYNEQFF. CDR3 DNA: TGTGCCAGCAGTCCTGGACAGGGTGGCTACAATGAGCAGTTCTTC.

In this sample, this clone turned up a few times. The V gene is TRBV4-1, the J gene TRBJ2-2; TRBD1 aligns across 7 bases. The CDR3 covers 16 residues. V trimming: 5 bases; J trimming: 0 bases; junction bases outside the gene matches: 6. Germline CDR1 reads MGHRA; CDR2 reads YSYEKL. Here the CDR3 reads CASSGRQGANTGELFF. The CDR3 DNA sequence: TGCGCCAGCAGCGGACGACAGGGAGCGAACACCGGGGAGCTGTTTTTT.

This clone was recorded a few times. The chain joins TRBV30 to TRBJ2-7, with 7 positions matching TRBD1. V shed 3 bases and J 6 bases; nucleotides not matched to a gene: 2. Germline V CDR1 and CDR2: GTSNPN, SVGIG (reference sequence). CDR3 length equals 11 residues. The CDR3 reads CAWRHRGEQYF. The CDR3, as DNA: TGTGCCTGGAGACACAGGGGCGAGCAGTACTTC.

The chain recombines TRBV29-1 with TRBJ1-5; the D gene is possibly TRBD1 (5 bases). CDR1 is SQVTM and CDR2 is ANQGSEA in the germline V gene. Trimming stripped 5 bases from V and 3 bases from J, with 11 bases between. The CDR3 is 13 residues long. The CDR3 is CSVLGGVNQPQHF. The CDR3 nucleotides are TGCAGCGTTTTGGGGGGGGTCAATCAGCCCCAGCATTTT. Filled out from reference TRBV29-1 and TRBJ1-5, the complete variable domain reads SAVISQKPSRDICQRGTSLTIQCQVDSQVTMMFWYRQQPGQSLTLIATANQGSEATYESGFVIDKFPISRPNLTFSTLTVSNMSPEDSSIYLCSVLGGVNQPQHFGDGTRLSIL.

The chain couples TRBV15 to TRBJ2-7, with TRBD1 as a possible D gene (6 bases). Germline CDR1 LNHNV, CDR2 YYDKDF (reference sequence). The CDR3 runs 15 residues. Trimming took 2 bases from V and 0 from J, leaving 11 bases between them. CDR3 loop: CATSRKGQSSYEQYF. The CDR3 DNA reads TGTGCCACCAGCAGAAAAGGACAGAGCTCCTACGAGCAGTACTTC.

This rearrangement joins TRBV5-6 to TRBJ2-5; TRBD2 is a possible D gene (5 bases). The CDR3 sequence is 16 residues long. CDR1 is SGHDT, CDR2 YYEEEE, per germline. Trimming took off 4 bases at V and 5 bases at J, with 21 bases between the two ends. The CDR3 is CASSAGPLGSAETQYF. As DNA, the CDR3 is TGTGCCAGCAGCGCGGGTCCCCTAGGGTCGGCGGAGACCCAGTACTTC. The full variable domain, in which reference TRBV5-6 and TRBJ2-5 provide the parts outside the CDR3, is DAGVTQSPTHLIKTRGQQVTLRCSPKSGHDTVSWYQQALGQGPQFIFQYYEEEERQRGNFPDRFSGHQFPNYSSELNVNALLLGDSALYLCASSAGPLGSAETQYFGPGTRLLVL.

The chain uses TRBV7-8 and TRBJ2-2, with D perhaps matching TRBD2 (6 bases). This CDR3 region has 14 residues. CDR1 and CDR2 (germline): SGHVS, FQNEAQ. Trimming stripped 6 bases from V and 2 bases from J, with 10 bases between. The CDR3 DNA reads as TGTGCCAGCAGATCCGGGACTAACACCGGGGAGCTGTTTTTT. Translation gives CASRSGTNTGELFF. Complete variable domain (other parts from reference TRBV7-8 and TRBJ2-2): GAGVSQSPRYKVAKRGQDVALRCDPISGHVSLFWYQQALGQGPEFLTYFQNEAQLDKSGLPSDRFFAERPEGSVSTLKIQRTQQEDSAVYLCASRSGTNTGELFFGEGSRLTVL.

The chain has TRBV19 and TRBJ1-4; D ambiguous. V shed 3 bases and J shed 8 bases, with 13 bases lying between them. The CDR3 is 14 residues long. Germline loops: CDR1 LNHDA, CDR2 SQIVND (reference sequence). CDR3 sequence (DNA): TGTGCCAGTAGTATTTTTCGTGGAGGGGAAAAACTGTTTTTT. Its translation: CASSIFRGGEKLFF.

The chain joins TRBV7-9 to TRBJ2-1, with TRBD1 matching 9 bases. The CDR3 sequence is 14 residues long. Germline CDR1 SEHNR, CDR2 FQNEAQ (reference sequence). Trimming removed 5 bases from V and 9 bases from J; junction bases left unmatched: 8. For the CDR3, the DNA is TGTGCCAGCAGCCCGGGGGGACAGGGAGGTGAGCAGTTCTTC. It specifies CASSPGGQGGEQFF.

The J gene is TRBJ1-6, the V gene TRBV2, with D unclear. The germline V and J ends were trimmed by 2 bases and 7 bases, with 3 bases remaining between them. The length of the CDR3 is 12 residues. The germline CDR1 and CDR2 sequences are SNHLY and FYNNEI. The chain's CDR3 is CASSEQNSPLHF. In DNA form, the CDR3 reads TGTGCCAGCAGTGAACAAAATTCACCCCTCCACTTT.

This clone came up a few times. The chain combines TRBV14 with TRBJ1-6, with D possibly TRBD1 on 6 matching bases. Germline V gives CDR1 SGHDN, CDR2 FVKESK. The V gene lost 2 bases and the J gene lost 0 bases, with 8 bases spanning the gap. This CDR3 is 16 amino acids long. The CDR3 loop is CASSQRTASYNSPLHF. DNA of the CDR3: TGTGCCAGCAGCCAAAGGACAGCCTCCTATAATTCACCCCTCCACTTT.

This chain joins TRBV7-9 and TRBJ2-5, with a possible D match to TRBD2 (6 bases). This CDR3 has 14 amino acids. CDR1 SEHNR and CDR2 FQNEAQ come from the germline V gene (reference sequence). Trimming took 5 bases from V and 4 from J, leaving 14 bases between them. CDR3 loop: CASSTYGEAETQYF. Written as DNA, the CDR3 is TGTGCCAGCAGCACCTATGGGGAGGCAGAGACCCAGTACTTC.

The chain uses TRBV5-4 and TRBJ1-3, with unresolved D. This CDR3 comprises 15 residues. Per germline, CDR1 SGHNT and CDR2 YYREEE (reference sequence). The V end lost 4 bases, the J end lost 2 bases, and 13 bases lay between the germline ends. CDR3 sequence (DNA): TGTGCCAGCAGCCCTGGCGGATCAACTGGAAACACCATATATTTT. Its protein product is CASSPGGSTGNTIYF.

This clone was recorded once. V is TRBV18 and J is TRBJ2-2; D perhaps matches TRBD1 (6 bases). The germline CDR1 and CDR2 sequences are KGHSH and LQKENI. V lost 0 bases and J 7 bases, leaving 12 bases between the germline ends. CDR3 length: 15 amino acids. DNA for the CDR3: TGTGCCAGCTCACCACCGTCCGGACAGAGCGGGGAGCTGTTTTTT. The encoded protein is CASSPPSGQSGELFF. The full variable domain, with the rest looked up from reference TRBV18 and TRBJ2-2, is NAGVMQNPRHLVRRRGQEARLRCSPMKGHSHVYWYRQLPEEGLKFMVYLQKENIIDESGMPKERFSAEFPKEGPSILRIQQVVRGDSAAYFCASSPPSGQSGELFFGEGSRLTVL.

The chain is built from TRBV6-5 and TRBJ2-6, with D uncertain. Trimming cost V 6 bases and J 1 base, with 10 bases left between them. The CDR3 covers 15 residues. CDR1 and CDR2 (germline): MNHEY, SVGAGI. CDR3 loop: CASRNYPSGANVLTF. The CDR3 nucleotides read TGTGCCAGCAGAAACTACCCATCTGGGGCCAACGTCCTGACTTTC.

In this sample, this clone turned up a few times. Written as DNA, the CDR3 is TGTGCCAGCATGGCAGGGCTCTACAATGAGCAGTTCTTC. This sequence encodes CASMAGLYNEQFF. The chain combines TRBV27 with TRBJ2-1, with a possible D match to TRBD1 (5 bases). This CDR3 spans 13 amino acids. V was cut by 7 bases and J by 3 bases, with 10 bases left in between. Germline lookup yields CDR1 MNHEY and CDR2 SMNVEV (reference sequence).

The V and J genes are TRBV4-3 and TRBJ2-6, with a weak D call TRBD2 (5 bases). The CDR3 contains 16 residues. The V gene lost 0 bases and the J gene lost 4 bases, with 10 bases spanning the gap. Per germline, CDR1 LGHNA and CDR2 YSLEER. The CDR3 nucleotides are TGCGCCAGCAGCCAAGAATCGGGGTCAGGGGCCAACGTCCTGACTTTC. This encodes CASSQESGSGANVLTF.

The V gene is TRBV3-1 (or the pseudogene TRBV3-2), the J gene TRBJ1-4; weak D call: TRBD1 (6 bases). CDR1 and CDR2 (germline): LGHDT, YNNKEL (reference sequence). Trimming stripped 4 bases from V and 7 bases from J, with 10 bases between. The CDR3 runs to 13 residues. The CDR3 bases are TGTGCCAGCAGCCGCCGGGACACTGAAAAACTGTTTTTT. This gives the protein CASSRRDTEKLFF.

The chain couples TRBV9 to TRBJ2-6; TRBD2 matches 7 bases. Germline V CDR1 and CDR2: SGDLS, YYNGEE. The CDR3 has 19 amino acids. V lost 0 bases, J lost 0 bases, and 9 bases stayed unmatched. The CDR3 bases are TGTGCCAGCAGCGTAGGGGCACCGCGGGAGCTCTCTGGGGCCAACGTCCTGACTTTC. As protein: CASSVGAPRELSGANVLTF.

V gene TRBV7-9 combines with J gene TRBJ2-1, with TRBD2 identical over 10 bases. Germline CDR1 reads SEHNR; CDR2 reads FQNEAQ (reference sequence). With V trimmed by 5 bases and J by 2 bases, 6 bases remained unmatched. The CDR3 has 16 residues. As DNA, the CDR3 is TGTGCCAGCAGCGCCCGGACTAGCGGTGCCTACAATGAGCAGTTCTTC. This gives the protein CASSARTSGAYNEQFF.

The chain combines TRBV30 with TRBJ1-4; D not resolved. This CDR3 is 11 amino acids long. Germline assignment: CDR1 GTSNPN and CDR2 SVGIG (reference sequence). The V end lost 2 bases, the J end lost 12 bases, and 10 bases lay between the germline ends. Here the CDR3 reads CAWSKGVELFF. CDR3 coding DNA: TGTGCCTGGAGTAAGGGAGTGGAACTGTTTTTT. Looking up the rest from reference TRBV30 and TRBJ1-4 gives the full variable domain: SQTIHQWPATLVQPVGSPLSLECTVEGTSNPNLYWYRQAAGRGLQLLFYSVGIGQISSEVPQNLSASRPQDRQFILSSKKLLLSDSGFYLCAWSKGVELFFGSGTQLSVL.

The chain links TRBV7-6 to TRBJ1-5; perhaps TRBD1 as D (5 bases). This CDR3 has 15 amino acids. Germline V gene sequence: CDR1 SGHVS, CDR2 FNYEAQ. Trimming pared 1 base from V and 4 bases from J, leaving 11 bases between. CDR3 sequence reads: CASSLDRGTNQPQHF. The CDR3, as DNA: TGTGCCAGCAGCTTAGATCGGGGGACTAATCAGCCCCAGCATTTT.

The V and J genes are TRBV6-5 and TRBJ2-1; the match to TRBD1 covers 8 bases. Germline assignment: CDR1 MNHEY and CDR2 SVGAGI. CDR3 length: 13 residues. Trimming at V came to 8 bases and at J to 5 bases, leaving 5 bases not matched to a gene. CDR3: CASALQGDNEQFF. The CDR3 DNA reads as TGTGCCAGCGCGCTACAGGGGGACAATGAGCAGTTCTTC.

V is TRBV5-4 and J is TRBJ1-1, with D perhaps matching TRBD1 (5 bases). Trimming shortened V by 3 bases and J by 1 base, and 7 bases separated the two germline ends. The germline V gene has CDR1 SGHNT and CDR2 YYREEE (reference sequence). The CDR3 has 13 amino acids. CDR3 in DNA: TGTGCCAGCAGCTACGACAGGAACACTGAAGCTTTCTTT. Its protein is CASSYDRNTEAFF.

The CDR3 DNA sequence: TGCGCCAGCAGCTCGGCGCAGGGGAAGCGCTATGGCTACACCTTC. Its protein is CASSSAQGKRYGYTF. This rearrangement joins TRBV5-1 to TRBJ1-2; possibly TRBD1 for D (6 bases). CDR1 SGHRS and CDR2 YFSETQ come from the germline V gene. Trimming removed 3 bases from V and 4 bases from J, with 16 bases in between. CDR3 length equals 15 residues. The entire variable domain, with the rest obtained from reference TRBV5-1 and TRBJ1-2, is as follows: KAGVTQTPRYLIKTRGQQVTLSCSPISGHRSVSWYQQTPGQGLQFLFEYFSETQRNKGNFPGRFSGRQFSNSRSEMNVSTLELGDSALYLCASSSAQGKRYGYTFGSGTRLTVV.

The rearrangement uses TRBV5-1 and TRBJ2-1; 8 bases map to TRBD1. V trimming: 4 bases; J trimming: 7 bases; junction bases outside the gene matches: 13. This CDR3 has 16 residues. Germline-derived CDR1 and CDR2 are SGHRS and YFSETQ. The CDR3 DNA reads as TGCGCCAGCAGCACCATTCGGACAGGGAACTGGAATGAGCAGTTCTTC. It specifies CASSTIRTGNWNEQFF.